These T cell receptor beta chains were read from a single sample in a study of blood T cell repertoires in COVID-19. Some clones are missing from TCRdb's copy, which holds only in-frame ones; the method was immunoSEQ multiplex PCR. This sample yields about 160,000 clones, of which less than 85% are seen a single time; around 18% belongs to the top ten. The source material was PBMCs or T cells enriched from blood (not recorded which). These receptors originate from a man in his 60s who had recovered from COVID-19. The CDR3 runs from the conserved cysteine through the conserved F or W. The D gene is left open where the match is weak. Size values are once, few and many counts, or a class for expanded clones, and some rows have none.

clone_size j_call cdr3_length d_call v_call cdr3_aa cdr3_nt
NA TRBJ2-3 14 NA TRBV7-3 CASSLNRATDTQYF TGTGCCAGCAGCTTAAACAGGGCAACAGATACGCAGTATTTT
NA TRBJ1-2 16 TRBD1 TRBV7-9 CASSQGRDRGPYGYTF TGTGCCAGCAGCCAGGGACGGGACAGGGGTCCCTATGGCTACACCTTC
NA TRBJ2-6 19 NA TRBV4-2 CASSQGLRTAGLGANVLTF TGTGCCAGCAGCCAAGGACTCCGGACAGCTGGGCTCGGGGCCAACGTCCTGACTTTC
NA TRBJ2-3 16 TRBD2 TRBV7-3 CASSLSGGSGADTQYF TGTGCCAGCAGCTTAAGCGGCGGGAGTGGAGCAGATACGCAGTATTTT
NA TRBJ2-7 12 NA TRBV11-2 CASSFVGDEQYF TGTGCCAGCAGCTTTGTCGGGGACGAGCAGTACTTC
NA TRBJ2-1 14 NA TRBV2 CASKRSGSYNEQFF TGTGCCAGCAAGCGGAGCGGGTCCTACAATGAGCAGTTCTTC
NA TRBJ2-2 16 NA TRBV7-8 CASLLSGVQGAGELFF TGTGCCAGCCTGCTTAGCGGCGTCCAGGGGGCCGGGGAGCTGTTTTTT
NA TRBJ1-2 13 NA TRBV18 CASSPESSYGYTF TGTGCCAGCTCACCAGAGTCGAGTTATGGCTACACCTTC
NA TRBJ1-1 13 NA TRBV7-3 CASSLQANTEAFF TGTGCCAGCAGCTTACAAGCGAACACTGAAGCTTTCTTT
NA TRBJ1-5 14 NA TRBV5-1 CASSLGQYNQPQHF TGCGCCAGCAGCTTGGGGCAGTACAATCAGCCCCAGCATTTT
NA TRBJ2-1 15 TRBD2 TRBV11-2 CASSLDSGGANEQFF TGTGCCAGCAGCTTAGACTCGGGGGGGGCGAATGAGCAGTTCTTC
NA TRBJ2-7 13 TRBD1 TRBV30 CAWSVSDRGGQYF TGTGCCTGGAGTGTATCGGACAGGGGAGGGCAGTACTTC
NA TRBJ1-2 13 NA TRBV7-2 CASSLGGGAGYTF TGTGCCAGCAGCCTCGGGGGGGGAGCTGGCTACACCTTC
NA TRBJ2-4 17 NA TRBV18 CASSPSGGYLAKNIQYF TGTGCCAGCTCACCCTCTGGAGGGTATCTAGCCAAAAACATTCAGTACTTC
NA TRBJ1-3 15 NA TRBV28 CASSHKQGSGNTIYF TGTGCCAGCAGTCACAAGCAGGGGTCTGGAAACACCATATATTTT
NA TRBJ2-7 18 TRBD1 TRBV9 CASSGGGQGGQRSYEQYF TGTGCCAGCAGCGGCGGAGGACAGGGGGGACAGAGGTCCTACGAGCAGTACTTC
NA TRBJ1-3 15 TRBD1 TRBV4-2 CASSEQGSSGNTIYF TGTGCCAGCAGTGAACAGGGGAGCTCTGGAAACACCATATATTTT
NA TRBJ2-7 14 NA TRBV12-5 CASGLVPGSNEQYF TGTGCTAGTGGTTTGGTACCAGGCTCTAACGAGCAGTACTTC
NA TRBJ2-7 14 TRBD2 TRBV28 CASSSHRGGSEQYF TGTGCCAGCAGTTCGCACCGGGGGGGGTCCGAGCAGTACTTC
NA TRBJ1-1 14 NA TRBV29-1 CSVGLVSRQTEAFF TGCAGCGTTGGTCTGGTTTCTCGTCAGACTGAAGCTTTCTTT
NA TRBJ2-7 16 NA TRBV6-1 CASSEARAGHPYEQYF TGTGCCAGCAGTGAAGCGAGGGCAGGTCATCCCTACGAGCAGTACTTC
NA TRBJ2-6 16 NA TRBV7-3 CASSLQGFSGANVLTF TGTGCCAGCAGCTTACAGGGTTTCTCTGGGGCCAACGTCCTGACTTTC
NA TRBJ2-1 20 TRBD2 TRBV3-1/TRBV3-2 CASSQPLVSSGRSGYNEQFF TGTGCCAGCAGCCAACCTTTGGTCTCTAGCGGGAGGAGTGGATACAATGAGCAGTTCTTC
NA TRBJ2-7 14 TRBD1 TRBV5-1 CASSPGQVPYEQYF TGCGCCAGCAGCCCAGGACAGGTTCCCTACGAGCAGTACTTC
NA TRBJ1-3 13 NA TRBV29-1 CSAQEFSGNTIYF TGCAGCGCACAGGAATTCTCTGGAAACACCATATATTTT
NA TRBJ2-1 14 NA TRBV5-1 CASSTGTFYNEQFF TGCGCCAGCAGTACCGGGACATTTTACAATGAGCAGTTCTTC
NA TRBJ1-1 14 NA TRBV7-2 CASSPHAGQSEAFF TGTGCCAGCAGCCCTCACGCTGGACAGTCTGAAGCTTTCTTT
NA TRBJ1-6 15 TRBD1 TRBV27 CASSGDRRGNSPLHF TGTGCCAGCAGTGGGGACAGGCGGGGTAATTCACCCCTCCACTTT
NA TRBJ2-7 18 TRBD2 TRBV10-3 CAISESGFNAGGVYEQYF TGTGCCATCAGTGAGTCAGGTTTCAATGCGGGGGGAGTTTACGAGCAGTACTTC
NA TRBJ2-1 16 TRBD2 TRBV6-5 CASSLASGTTYNEQFF TGTGCCAGCAGTTTAGCTAGCGGAACTACCTACAATGAGCAGTTCTTC
NA TRBJ1-4 17 NA TRBV7-8 CASSLRQIDATNEKLFF TGTGCCAGCAGCTTGAGACAGATAGATGCAACTAATGAAAAACTGTTTTTT
NA TRBJ2-2 15 NA TRBV28 CASSPPQGSAGELFF TGTGCCAGCAGTCCCCCACAGGGTTCGGCCGGGGAGCTGTTTTTT
once TRBJ1-5 12 NA TRBV28 CASSLVRQPQHF TGTGCCAGCAGTTTAGTGAGACAGCCCCAGCATTTT
NA TRBJ2-7 19 TRBD1 TRBV7-6 CASSLDKGGDRGAPYEQYF TGTGCCAGCAGCTTAGATAAAGGGGGTGACAGGGGAGCTCCCTACGAGCAGTACTTC
NA TRBJ1-2 14 TRBD1 TRBV3-1/TRBV3-2 CASSQESGGGGYTF TGTGCCAGCAGCCAAGAGTCAGGGGGCGGCGGCTACACCTTC
NA TRBJ2-7 15 TRBD2 TRBV5-1 CASSLVLAGTYEQYF TGCGCCAGCAGCTTGGTACTAGCGGGAACCTACGAGCAGTACTTC
NA TRBJ2-2 15 TRBD1 TRBV7-2 CASSLETGATGELFF TGTGCCAGCAGCTTGGAGACAGGGGCCACCGGGGAGCTGTTTTTT
NA TRBJ1-2 15 TRBD1 TRBV5-1 CASSGSTGAMGGYTF TGCGCCAGCAGCGGGTCGACAGGGGCGATGGGTGGCTACACCTTC
NA TRBJ1-1 14 TRBD1 TRBV28 CASSATGGLTEAFF TGTGCCAGCAGTGCCACAGGGGGCCTCACTGAAGCTTTCTTT
NA TRBJ1-6 14 NA TRBV9 CASSVGQNNSPLHF TGTGCCAGCAGCGTAGGACAGAATAATTCACCCCTCCACTTT
few TRBJ2-2 12 NA TRBV6-5 CASSPGDGELFF TGTGCCAGCAGCCCCGGGGACGGGGAGCTGTTTTTT
NA TRBJ2-5 17 TRBD1 TRBV10-3 CAISESRMRTGKETQYF TGTGCCATCAGTGAGTCCCGGATGAGGACAGGGAAAGAGACCCAGTACTTC
NA TRBJ1-1 16 NA TRBV5-1 CASSLGAGLLNTEAFF TGCGCCAGCAGCTTGGGGGCAGGGCTACTGAACACTGAAGCTTTCTTT
NA TRBJ1-2 15 NA TRBV18 CASSPQGLGGYGYTF TGTGCCAGCTCACCACAGGGGCTGGGGGGCTATGGCTACACCTTC
NA TRBJ2-7 16 TRBD2 TRBV27 CASRQGGLAAFNEQYF TGTGCCAGCAGACAAGGGGGACTAGCGGCCTTTAACGAGCAGTACTTC
NA TRBJ2-5 14 NA TRBV6-5 CASSYLTGQETQYF TGTGCCAGCAGTTACCTCACGGGCCAAGAGACCCAGTACTTC
NA TRBJ2-7 13 TRBD2 TRBV7-7 CASSLGGGGEQYF TGTGCCAGCAGCTTAGGTGGGGGGGGCGAGCAGTACTTC
NA TRBJ2-1 15 TRBD2 TRBV28 CASERGAGSYNEQFF TGTGCCAGCGAGCGGGGCGCGGGCTCCTACAATGAGCAGTTCTTC
NA TRBJ2-3 15 TRBD1 TRBV18 CASSPKTGGTDTQYF TGTGCCAGCTCACCAAAGACAGGGGGCACAGATACGCAGTATTTT
NA TRBJ2-1 17 NA TRBV18 CASSATVRESEDNEQFF TGTGCCAGCTCAGCTACCGTCCGGGAGAGTGAGGACAATGAGCAGTTCTTC
NA TRBJ2-7 15 NA TRBV5-6 CASSLPEGSISEQYF TGTGCCAGCAGCCTTCCGGAGGGGAGTATATCCGAGCAGTACTTC
many TRBJ2-1 11 TRBD2 TRBV7-3 CASSGRDEQFF TGTGCCAGCTCGGGGAGGGATGAGCAGTTCTTC
NA TRBJ1-1 13 NA TRBV5-1 CASSPGGATEAFF TGCGCCAGCAGCCCGGGAGGGGCCACTGAAGCTTTCTTT